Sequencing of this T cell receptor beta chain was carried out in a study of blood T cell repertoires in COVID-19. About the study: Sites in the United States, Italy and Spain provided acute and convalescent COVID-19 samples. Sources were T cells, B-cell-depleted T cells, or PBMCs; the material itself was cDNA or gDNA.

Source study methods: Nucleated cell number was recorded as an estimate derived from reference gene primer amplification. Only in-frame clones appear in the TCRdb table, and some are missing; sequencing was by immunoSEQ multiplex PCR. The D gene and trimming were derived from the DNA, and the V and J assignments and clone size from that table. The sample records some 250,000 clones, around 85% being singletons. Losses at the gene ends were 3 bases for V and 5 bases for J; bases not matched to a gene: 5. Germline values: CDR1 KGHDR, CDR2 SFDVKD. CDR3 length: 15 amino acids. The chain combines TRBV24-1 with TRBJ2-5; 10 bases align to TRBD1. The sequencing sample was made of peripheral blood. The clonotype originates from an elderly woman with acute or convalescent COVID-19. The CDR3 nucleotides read TGTGCCACCAGTGATACCGGGACAGGGGATGAGACCCAGTACTTC. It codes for CATSDTGTGDETQYF.